A single T cell receptor beta chain is shown here with its context. Its antigen is not known. Germline CDR1 and CDR2: SNHLY and FYNNEI. This CDR3 contains 13 residues. V was shortened by 6 bases and J by 3 bases, with 12 bases between the two germline ends. Constant-segment-primed 5'RACE gave TCR alpha and TCR beta cDNA libraries with sample barcodes and UMIs. TCRdb re-called the 5' RACE reads through MiXCR, storing one row per CDR3 protein. The table lists around 320,000 distinct CDR3 sequences, around 19% of them singletons, with around 21% in the top ten. This entry comes from a study of T-cell memory formation after mild COVID-19. As for the study in general: Largely donor-specific sequence clusters came from a couple of donors.

Study-wide results and caveats: CD4+ contracting clones lay mainly in CM and EM, CD8+ ones in EMRA. Clones shrinking between day 15 and 85 showed a balanced CD4/CD8 split, and those that grew later tilted toward CD4+.

Source material: PBMCs or a T cell subset sorted from them (not recorded which). The gene calls are TRBV2 and TRBJ2-7, with D tentatively TRBD2 (5 bases). The TCR comes from a young man who had mild COVID-19 (a few samples of this study predate the infection). Cell type and time point are not known. The chain's CDR3 is CASRADGFYEQYV. DNA for the CDR3: TGTGCCAGCAGAGCGGACGGTTTCTACGAGCAGTACGTC.